What follows describes a single T cell receptor (beta chain). The data stem from a study of cytomegalovirus exposure and HLA in healthy donors. Use of 60 Vbeta and 13 Jbeta primers characterized the PCR. Only in-frame clones appear in the TCRdb table, and some are missing; sequencing was by immunoSEQ multiplex PCR. Counted here are 120,000 or so clones, 80% occurring once; the ten biggest clones make up 8.8%. This clonotype originated in a female donor in good health and CMV-seropositive. Sample: PBMCs.

The CDR3 DNA sequence: TGTGCCAGCAGTGAAACAGGGTGGAACACTGAAGCTTTCTTT. This sequence encodes CASSETGWNTEAFF. The V call is TRBV2, the J call TRBJ1-1, with D perhaps TRBD1 (6 bases). V was pared by 2 bases and J by 1 base, with 8 bases between. Germline V gives CDR1 SNHLY, CDR2 FYNNEI. The CDR3 extends over 14 amino acids.